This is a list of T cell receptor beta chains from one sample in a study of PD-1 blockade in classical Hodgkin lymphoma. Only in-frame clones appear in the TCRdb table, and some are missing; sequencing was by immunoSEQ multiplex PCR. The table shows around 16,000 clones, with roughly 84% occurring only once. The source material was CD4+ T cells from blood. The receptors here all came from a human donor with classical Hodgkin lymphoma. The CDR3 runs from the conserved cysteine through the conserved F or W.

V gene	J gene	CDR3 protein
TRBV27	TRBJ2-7	CASSLVLAASYEQYF
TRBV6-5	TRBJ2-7	CASSFTGQGTAEQYF
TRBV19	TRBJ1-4	CASSKAASEKLFF
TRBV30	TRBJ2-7	CAWSITGGNSYEQYF
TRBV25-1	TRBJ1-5	CASSVGTGNQPQHF
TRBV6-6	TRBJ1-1	CASSYRTGARKDAFF
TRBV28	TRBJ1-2	CASKAAGGVKDDGYTF
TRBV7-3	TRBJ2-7	CASSQDPPDRGQNEQYF
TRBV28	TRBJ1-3	CASSFSDRGVSGNTIYF
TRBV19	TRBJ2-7	CASSNAPRSYEQYF
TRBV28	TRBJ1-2	CALARGDRGYTF
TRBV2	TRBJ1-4	CASRTDRGGLFF
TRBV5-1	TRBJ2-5	CASSLSRGGRETQYF
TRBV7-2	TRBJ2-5	CASSSSGRGETQYF
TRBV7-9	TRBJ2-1	CASSLEMGGTYNEQFF
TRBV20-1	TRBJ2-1	CSASKNNEQFF
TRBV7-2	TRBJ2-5	CASSLSGRGETQYF
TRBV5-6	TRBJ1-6	CASSSGPGQYNSPLHF
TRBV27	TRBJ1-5	CASSFTARSNQPQHF
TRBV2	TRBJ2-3	CANLRDRVTDTQYF
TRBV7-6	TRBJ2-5	CASSPGQGAGETQYF
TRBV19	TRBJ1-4	CATSSQAGSNEKLFF
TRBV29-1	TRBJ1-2	CSVATDRAYGYTF
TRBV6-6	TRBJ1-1	CASTGGRSAEAFF
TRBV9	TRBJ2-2	CASSSQRATGELFF
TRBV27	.	CASSLLAGGTYEQYF
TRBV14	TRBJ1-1	CASSRDTLGTEAFF
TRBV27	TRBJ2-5	CASSLRPRGSQETQYF
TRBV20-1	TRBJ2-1	CSASDDNEQFF